This T cell receptor beta chain is drawn from a study of T cells in Graves' hyperthyroidism and ophthalmopathy. This CDR3 region has 13 residues. Trimming took off 5 bases at V and 11 bases at J, with 18 bases between the two ends. Germline loops: CDR1 SGHAT, CDR2 FQNNGV. Authors of the study amplified TCR beta CDR3 regions from RNA transcripts. When the TCR CDR3 underwent first-round RT-PCR, the HTBI primer set was used. TCRdb reprocessed the multiplex PCR reads via MiXCR and lists one record per CDR3 protein. This sample has some 770,000 distinct CDR3 sequences; roughly 15% occur once, and the top ten carry 8.4%.

The genes are TRBV11-2 and TRBJ1-1, with D maybe TRBD1 (5 bases). The receptor was isolated from a man between 18 and 29 years old with Graves' hyperthyroidism. The sequencing input was blood. CDR3 region: CASSPVGGVGAFF. DNA for the CDR3: TGTGCCAGCAGCCCTGTGGGGGGGGTGGGGGCTTTCTTT.